This is a list of T cell receptor beta chains from one sample in a study of control samples from healthy donors and cancer patients. Some clones are missing from TCRdb's copy, which holds only in-frame ones; the method was immunoSEQ multiplex PCR. The sample shows around 150,000 clones, roughly 90% of them seen only once. Sequenced sample: blood. The receptors were sampled from a man aged 30 to 45 in good health. Each CDR3 is given with its conserved first and last residue. The order of the fields is clone size, D gene, V gene, CDR3 length, J gene, CDR3 protein, CDR3 DNA. D genes are given only for firm matches. Clone size is stated in some rows and not others, as once, few, many or a class when expanded.

-,-,TRBV7-2,16,TRBJ2-7,CASSPQPWRSSYEQYF,TGTGCCAGCAGCCCTCAACCCTGGCGGAGCTCCTACGAGCAGTACTTC
-,-,TRBV6-2/TRBV6-3,13,TRBJ1-1,CASSYLVNTEAFF,TGTGCCAGCAGTTATTTAGTGAACACTGAAGCTTTCTTT
once,-,TRBV4-1,14,TRBJ2-7,CASSLAEAVYEQYF,TGCGCCAGCAGCCTGGCGGAAGCGGTCTACGAGCAGTACTTC
-,-,TRBV11-3,14,TRBJ2-4,CASSLSSAKNIQYF,TGTGCCAGCAGCTTATCTTCAGCCAAAAACATTCAGTACTTT
-,-,TRBV18,13,TRBJ1-5,CASSPERGQPQHF,TGTGCCAGCTCACCAGAACGGGGTCAGCCCCAGCATTTT
-,TRBD1,TRBV7-2,15,TRBJ2-1,CASSLVGQGFNEQFF,TGTGCCAGCAGCTTAGTAGGACAGGGTTTCAATGAGCAGTTCTTC
-,TRBD2,TRBV5-1,16,TRBJ2-1,CASSLPSGRVGNEQFF,TGCGCCAGCAGCTTGCCTAGCGGGAGAGTGGGGAATGAGCAGTTCTTC
-,TRBD2,TRBV29-1,13,TRBJ2-1,CSVARTSPLEQFF,TGCAGCGTTGCAAGGACTAGCCCCCTTGAGCAGTTCTTC
-,-,TRBV18,13,TRBJ2-2,CASPAENTGELFF,TGTGCCAGCCCGGCGGAAAACACCGGGGAGCTGTTTTTT
few,-,TRBV6-5,15,TRBJ2-3,CASSYTAGATDTQYF,TGTGCCAGCAGTTACACAGCAGGGGCCACAGATACGCAGTATTTT
-,TRBD1,TRBV5-1,16,TRBJ1-3,CASSSAGTGSGNTIYF,TGCGCCAGCAGCTCAGCCGGGACAGGCTCTGGAAACACCATATATTTT
-,-,TRBV5-1,11,TRBJ2-7,CASTGGYEQYF,TGCGCCAGCACCGGGGGTTACGAGCAGTACTTC
-,-,TRBV2,13,TRBJ1-5,CASRAGNNQPQHF,TGTGCCAGCAGAGCAGGGAACAATCAGCCCCAGCATTTT
-,-,TRBV9,15,TRBJ2-7,CASSVGGSLSYEQYF,TGTGCCAGCAGCGTAGGCGGAAGTCTCTCCTACGAGCAGTACTTC
-,-,TRBV19,12,TRBJ1-4,CATRGPTQKLFF,TGTGCCACCCGGGGCCCGACGCAAAAACTGTTTTTT
once,TRBD1,TRBV15,16,TRBJ2-6,CATSGEQGTGANVLTF,TGTGCCACCAGCGGGGAACAGGGGACCGGGGCCAACGTCCTGACTTTC
-,-,TRBV15,13,TRBJ1-1,CATSRERNTEAFF,TGTGCCACCAGCAGGGAGCGAAACACTGAAGCTTTCTTT
-,TRBD1,TRBV19,13,TRBJ2-1,CAAGTGDNNEQFF,TGTGCCGCCGGGACAGGGGATAACAATGAGCAGTTCTTC
-,-,TRBV15,15,TRBJ1-1,CATSRDRDGNTEAFF,TGTGCCACCAGCAGAGATCGGGACGGGAACACTGAAGCTTTCTTT
-,TRBD2,TRBV6-2/TRBV6-3,16,TRBJ2-2,CASSFLAGGPIGELFF,TGTGCCAGCAGTTTCCTAGCGGGAGGGCCGATCGGGGAGCTGTTTTTT
-,-,TRBV5-1,17,TRBJ1-6,CASSPSPLSPKDSPLHF,TGCGCCAGCAGCCCCTCGCCGCTAAGCCCCAAGGATTCACCCCTCCACTTT